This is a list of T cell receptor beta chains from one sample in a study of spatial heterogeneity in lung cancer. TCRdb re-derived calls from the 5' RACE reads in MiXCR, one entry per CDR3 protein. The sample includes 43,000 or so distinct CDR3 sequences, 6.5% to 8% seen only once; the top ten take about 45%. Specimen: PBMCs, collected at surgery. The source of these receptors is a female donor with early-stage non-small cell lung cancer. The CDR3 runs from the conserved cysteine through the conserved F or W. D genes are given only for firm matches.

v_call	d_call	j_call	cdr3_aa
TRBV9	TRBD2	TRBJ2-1	CASSVAYGGGSYNEQFF
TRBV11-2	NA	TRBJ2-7	CASSLAPEQYF
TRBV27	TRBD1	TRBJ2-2	CASSLFGTGDLTGELFF
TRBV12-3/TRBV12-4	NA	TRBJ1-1	CASSRSWNTEAFF
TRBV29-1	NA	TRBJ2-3	CSVAAETDTQYF
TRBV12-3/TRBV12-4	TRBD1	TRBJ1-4	CASSPRAGGELFF
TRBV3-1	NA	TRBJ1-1	CASKPSDKMNTEAFF
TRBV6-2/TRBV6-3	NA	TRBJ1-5	CAGGNYQPQHF
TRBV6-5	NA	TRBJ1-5	CASRRDSNQPQHF
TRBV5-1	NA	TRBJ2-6	CASSQLDGSSYSGANVLTF
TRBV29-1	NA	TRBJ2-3	CSVRRDTQYF
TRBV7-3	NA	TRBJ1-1	CASSSGQPNTEAFF
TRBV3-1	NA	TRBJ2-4	CASSPPGAGEFSNIQYF
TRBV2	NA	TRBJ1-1	CASSEARGATEAFF
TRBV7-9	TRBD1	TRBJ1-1	CASTKDRVGNTEAFF
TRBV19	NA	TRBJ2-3	CASSISRTASSTDTQYF
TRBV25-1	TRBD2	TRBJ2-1	CASRRPAGGLNEQFF
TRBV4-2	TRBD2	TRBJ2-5	CASSPQAGMKETQYF
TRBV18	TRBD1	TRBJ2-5	CASSPPGQGLETQYF
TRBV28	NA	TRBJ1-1	CASSPPGPSNTEAFF
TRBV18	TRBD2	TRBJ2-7	CASSPRAGIEQYF
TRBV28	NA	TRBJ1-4	CASSAAGSPNEKLFF
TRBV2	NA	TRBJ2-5	CARGAQETQYF
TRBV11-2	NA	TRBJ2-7	CASSPIPRSLEQYF
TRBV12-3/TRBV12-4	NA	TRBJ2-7	CASSFGGRVFSYEQYF
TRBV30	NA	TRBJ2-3	CAWSLRGSDTQYF
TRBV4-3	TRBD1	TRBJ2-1	CASSQPGQGYNEQFF
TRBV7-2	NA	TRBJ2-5	CASSLMAPGGETQYF
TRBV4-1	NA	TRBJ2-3	CASRGWTDTQYF
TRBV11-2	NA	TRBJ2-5	CASSLETETQYF